This passage covers 19 T cell receptor beta chains from one sample sequenced in a study of vaccination effects on CD4 cells after COVID-19. Sequenced by immunoSEQ multiplex PCR; TCRdb stores in-frame clones only, minus some. Of 65,000 or so clones listed, about 72% were seen once; the top ten hold around 2.8%. Using viral peptide pools, the ViraFEST assay grew out antigen-specific CD4+ T cells prior to sequencing. CD4+ T cell isolation took place after nine to eleven days of culture. Negative nucleocapsid antibody tests before and after vaccination confirmed no previous SARS-CoV-2 infection. No antigen is known for these receptors. The sample here was CD4+ T cells from PBMCs cultured with HCoV-NL63 spike peptides, taken before COVID-19 vaccination. Receptor source: a human donor who received a COVID-19 vaccine.

The rearrangement joins TRBV9 to TRBJ1-3, with D possibly TRBD1 on 5 matching bases. The V gene lost 7 bases and the J gene lost 0 bases, with 17 bases spanning the gap. CDR1 SGDLS and CDR2 YYNGEE come from the germline V gene. The CDR3 length is 16 residues. The CDR3 DNA is TGTGCCAGCTCCCGGGGCCCGTGGGACTCTGGAAACACCATATATTTT. Translation: CASSRGPWDSGNTIYF.

The gene calls are TRBV21-1 and TRBJ2-7; the D call TRBD1 from the table was never checked on the DNA. TRBV21-1 is a recognized pseudogene. The CDR3 is 15 residues long. The CDR3 loop is CASSKTPTGGREQYV. CDR3 nucleotides: TGTGCCAGCAGCAAAACCCCGACAGGGGGTCGTGAGCAGTACGTC.

V usage is TRBV5-1 and J usage is TRBJ2-5, with D perhaps TRBD1 (5 bases). V lost 0 bases and J lost 3, with 9 bases in between. Germline CDR1 is SGHRS and CDR2 is YFSETQ. The CDR3 loop spans 14 amino acids. The chain's CDR3 is CASSLVQGKETQYF. Here the CDR3 DNA reads TGCGCCAGCAGCTTGGTGCAGGGTAAAGAGACCCAGTACTTC.

The V call is TRBV6-5, the J call TRBJ2-1; 8 bases agree with TRBD1. V was pared by 6 bases and J by 7 bases, with 14 bases of the junction left unmatched. This CDR3 comprises 16 residues. CDR1 is MNHEY, CDR2 SVGAGI, per germline. DNA of the CDR3: TGTGCCAGCAGCTACCGTTCTGGACAGGGAAGAAATGAGCAGTTCTTC. This codes for CASSYRSGQGRNEQFF.

This clone was seen a handful of times. V and J are TRBV28 and TRBJ1-2; D perhaps matches TRBD1 (5 bases). V lost 7 bases, J lost 8 bases, and 17 bases lay in between. Germline CDR1 reads MDHEN; CDR2 reads SYDVKM. The CDR3 totals 13 residues. CDR3 amino acids: CASTLPGGRGYTF. The CDR3 DNA reads as TGTGCCAGCACTCTCCCGGGGGGTCGGGGCTACACCTTC.

There are a few counts of this clone. The chain has TRBV19 and TRBJ1-5, with 10 bases that match TRBD1. The germline V gene has CDR1 LNHDA and CDR2 SQIVND (reference sequence). This CDR3 contains 19 residues. Germline trimming cut 5 bases from V and 1 base from J; bases unmatched to any gene: 14. The CDR3 DNA reads TGTGCCAGTAGTCGTCGACAGGGGGCGGCAGACTTAAGCAATCAGCCCCAGCATTTT. This translates into CASSRRQGAADLSNQPQHF.

The chain couples TRBV11-3 to TRBJ2-2; 8 nucleotides agree with TRBD1. V lost 8 bases, J lost 2 bases, and 1 base stayed unmatched. CDR3 length equals 13 residues. Germline-derived CDR1 and CDR2 are SGHNT and YENEEA. Written as DNA, the CDR3 is TGTGCCAGCGGACAGGGAAACACCGGGGAGCTGTTTTTT. Translation gives CASGQGNTGELFF.

The V gene is TRBV9, the J gene TRBJ2-5; D perhaps matches TRBD2 (7 bases). The germline V and J ends were trimmed by 4 bases and 2 bases, with 15 bases remaining between them. The CDR3 is 15 residues long. Germline CDR1 is SGDLS and CDR2 is YYNGEE. In DNA form, the CDR3 reads TGTGCCAGCAGCCCAGGGGCGGGGGTACAAGAGACCCAGTACTTC. Its translation is CASSPGAGVQETQYF.

This clone showed up just a few times. CDR3 loop: CASSGSGTASSYNEQFF. In DNA form, the CDR3 reads TGTGCCAGCAGCGGGAGCGGGACAGCGAGCTCCTACAATGAGCAGTTCTTC. The chain uses TRBV7-8 and TRBJ2-1, with D perhaps given as TRBD1 or TRBD2 (7 bases each). Germline-derived CDR1 and CDR2 are SGHVS and FQNEAQ. V was cut by 5 bases and J by 0 bases, with 17 bases left in between. The CDR3 runs to 17 residues. The variable domain in full, completed from reference TRBV7-8 and TRBJ2-1, reads GAGVSQSPRYKVAKRGQDVALRCDPISGHVSLFWYQQALGQGPEFLTYFQNEAQLDKSGLPSDRFFAERPEGSVSTLKIQRTQQEDSAVYLCASSGSGTASSYNEQFFGPGTRLTVL.

The gene calls are TRBV7-2 and TRBJ2-2; D is uncertain. The CDR3 is made up of 13 amino acids. The V and J ends lost 6 bases and 5 bases respectively, with 10 bases between them. Per the germline V gene, CDR1 is SGHTA and CDR2 is FQGNSA. Here the CDR3 DNA reads TGTGCCAGCAGGGGTTGGCAGACCGGGGAGCTGTTTTTT. This sequence encodes CASRGWQTGELFF.

V is TRBV5-1 and J is TRBJ2-5, with 14 bases that match TRBD2. The CDR3 runs to 18 residues. CDR1 is SGHRS and CDR2 is YFSETQ in the germline V gene. Unmatched junction bases numbered 7, after V lost 3 bases and J lost 0 bases. Here the CDR3 reads CASSSGLAGVPYQETQYF. The CDR3 nucleotides read TGCGCCAGCAGCTCGGGACTAGCGGGGGTCCCGTACCAAGAGACCCAGTACTTC.

The sample holds a few counts of this clone. The genes are TRBV12-5 and TRBJ1-5, with TRBD1 identical over 8 bases. CDR3 length: 19 residues. V trimming: 2 bases; J trimming: 0 bases; junction bases outside the gene matches: 12. Per the germline V gene, CDR1 is LGHNT and CDR2 is FRNRAP. This chain's CDR3 is CASGLWVQGAGGSNQPQHF. The CDR3 coding sequence is TGTGCTAGTGGTTTGTGGGTGCAGGGGGCAGGAGGTAGCAATCAGCCCCAGCATTTT.

The V call is TRBV3-1 (or the pseudogene TRBV3-2), the J call TRBJ1-1; possible D gene TRBD1, 5 bases. V lost 1 base and J 6 bases, leaving 12 bases between the germline ends. There are 14 residues in the CDR3. Per germline, CDR1 LGHDT and CDR2 YNNKEL (reference sequence). The CDR3 DNA is TGTGCCAGCAGCCAAGTCGGGGGGGTGTCTGAAGCTTTCTTT. It codes for CASSQVGGVSEAFF.

V is TRBV24-1 and J is TRBJ2-1; TRBD1 aligns across 8 bases. The J segment lost 3 bases and the V segment lost 3 bases, leaving 6 bases of the junction unmatched. This CDR3 comprises 16 residues. The germline gives CDR1 KGHDR, CDR2 SFDVKD. CDR3 amino acids: CATSDPDRGHYNEQFF. The CDR3 DNA sequence: TGTGCCACCAGTGATCCCGACAGGGGACACTACAATGAGCAGTTCTTC.

The J gene is TRBJ2-3, the V gene TRBV7-2, with D maybe TRBD2 (6 bases). V lost 5 bases, J lost 7 bases, and 16 bases lay in between. The CDR3 runs to 14 residues. CDR1 is SGHTA, CDR2 FQGNSA, per germline. The chain's CDR3 is CASSRPSESYTQYF. The CDR3 DNA is TGTGCCAGCAGCCGTCCTAGCGAATCTTATACGCAGTATTTT.

The chain couples TRBV11-1 to TRBJ2-2, with D possibly being TRBD2 (5 bases). The CDR3 consists of 16 residues. Trimming stripped 1 base from V and 0 bases from J, with 9 bases between. Germline-derived CDR1 and CDR2 are SGHAT and FQDESV (reference sequence). For the CDR3, the DNA is TGTGCCAGCAGCTTAGAGGCGACTACGAACACCGGGGAGCTGTTTTTT. Protein: CASSLEATTNTGELFF.

A few counts support this clone. CDR3 bases: TGTGCCAGCAGCTTTCGAGGGGGACGGATCTCTGGAAACACCATATATTTT. Encoded protein: CASSFRGGRISGNTIYF. The rearrangement uses TRBV7-2 and TRBJ1-3, with D maybe TRBD1 (6 bases). This CDR3 region has 17 residues. V was cut by 3 bases and J by 0 bases, with 15 bases left in between. Germline V gene data show CDR1 as SGHTA and CDR2 as FQGNSA.

The V and J genes are TRBV28 and TRBJ1-2, with 7 bases identical to TRBD1. Germline loops: CDR1 MDHEN, CDR2 SYDVKM. The junction had 8 bases not matched to a gene; V was cut back by 6 bases and J by 7 bases. The CDR3 length is 13 residues. CDR3 sequence reads: CASRKTGTSGYTF. The CDR3 DNA follows: TGTGCCAGCAGAAAGACAGGGACCTCTGGCTACACCTTC.

This chain uses TRBV3-1 (or the pseudogene TRBV3-2) with TRBJ1-1; D may be TRBD1 (5 bases). Trimming took 2 bases from V and 0 from J, leaving 7 bases between them. Germline CDR1 LGHDT, CDR2 YNNKEL (reference sequence). The CDR3 is 14 amino acids. CDR3 in amino acids: CASSQSGLNTEAFF. The DNA of the CDR3 is TGTGCCAGCAGCCAATCAGGGTTGAACACTGAAGCTTTCTTT.